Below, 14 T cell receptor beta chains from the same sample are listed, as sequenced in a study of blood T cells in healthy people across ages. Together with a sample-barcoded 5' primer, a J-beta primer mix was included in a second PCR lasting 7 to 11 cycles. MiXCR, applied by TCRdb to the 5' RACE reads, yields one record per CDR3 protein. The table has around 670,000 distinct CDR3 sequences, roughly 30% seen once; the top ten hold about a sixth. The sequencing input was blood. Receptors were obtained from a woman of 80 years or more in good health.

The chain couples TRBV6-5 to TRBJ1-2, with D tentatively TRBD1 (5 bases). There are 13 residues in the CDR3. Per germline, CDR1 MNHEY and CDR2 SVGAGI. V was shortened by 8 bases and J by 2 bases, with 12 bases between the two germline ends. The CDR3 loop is CASSKTENYGYTF. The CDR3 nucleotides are TGTGCCAGCTCCAAGACAGAAAACTATGGCTACACCTTC.

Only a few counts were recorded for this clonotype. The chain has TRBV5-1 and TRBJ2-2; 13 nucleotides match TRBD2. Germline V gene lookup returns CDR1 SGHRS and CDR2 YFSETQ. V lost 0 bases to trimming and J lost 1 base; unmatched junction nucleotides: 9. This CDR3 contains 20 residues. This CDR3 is CASSLGLIRTSGGNTGELFF. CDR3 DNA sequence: TGCGCCAGCAGCTTGGGACTGATACGGACTAGCGGGGGGAACACCGGGGAGCTGTTTTTT.

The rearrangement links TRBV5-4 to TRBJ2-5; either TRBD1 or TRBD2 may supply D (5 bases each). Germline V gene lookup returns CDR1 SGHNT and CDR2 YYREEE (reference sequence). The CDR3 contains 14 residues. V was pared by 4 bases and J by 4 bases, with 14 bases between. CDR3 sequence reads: CASSPWDGIETQYF. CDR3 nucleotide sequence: TGTGCCAGCAGCCCCTGGGACGGAATAGAGACCCAGTACTTC.

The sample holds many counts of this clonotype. Here the CDR3 reads CASSPRTGDSEQYF. CDR3 bases: TGTGCCAGCAGTCCTCGGACAGGGGATAGTGAGCAGTACTTC. The V call is TRBV27, the J call TRBJ2-4; 9 bases are shared with TRBD1. V shed 5 bases, J shed 13 bases, and the junction held 12 bases outside the gene matches. The CDR3 loop spans 14 amino acids. CDR1 and CDR2 from the germline V gene are MNHEY and SMNVEV (reference sequence).

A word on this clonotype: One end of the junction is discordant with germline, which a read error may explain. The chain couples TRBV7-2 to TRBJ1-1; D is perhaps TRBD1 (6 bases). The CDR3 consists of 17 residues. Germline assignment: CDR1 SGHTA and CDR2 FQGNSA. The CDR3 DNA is TGTGCCGGCAGCTTAGTGGGGGGCACGAGAGTGAACACTGAAGCTTTCTTT. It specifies CAGSLVGGTRVNTEAFF.

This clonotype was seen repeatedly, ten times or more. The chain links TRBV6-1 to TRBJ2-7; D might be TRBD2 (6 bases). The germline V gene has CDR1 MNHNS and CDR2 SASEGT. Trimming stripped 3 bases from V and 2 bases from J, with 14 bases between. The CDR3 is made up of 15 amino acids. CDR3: CASSEAGLLAYEQYF. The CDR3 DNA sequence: TGTGCCAGCAGTGAGGCGGGACTCTTAGCCTACGAGCAGTACTTC.

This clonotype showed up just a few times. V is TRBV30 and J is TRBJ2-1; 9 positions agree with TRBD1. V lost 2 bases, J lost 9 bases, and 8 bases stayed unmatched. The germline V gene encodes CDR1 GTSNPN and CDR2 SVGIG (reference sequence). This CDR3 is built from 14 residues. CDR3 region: CAWSRDRAFGEQFF. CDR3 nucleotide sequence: TGTGCCTGGAGTAGGGACAGGGCTTTCGGTGAGCAGTTCTTC.

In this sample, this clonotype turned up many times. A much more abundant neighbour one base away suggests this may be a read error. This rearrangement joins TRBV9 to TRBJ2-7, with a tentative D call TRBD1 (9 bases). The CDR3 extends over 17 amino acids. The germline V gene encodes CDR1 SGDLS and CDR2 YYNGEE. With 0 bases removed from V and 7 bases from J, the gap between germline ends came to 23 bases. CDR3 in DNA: TGTGCCAGCAGCGTAGGGACAGGGGCGGGGGGTCGGGATGAGCAGTACTTC. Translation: CASSVGTGAGGRDEQYF.

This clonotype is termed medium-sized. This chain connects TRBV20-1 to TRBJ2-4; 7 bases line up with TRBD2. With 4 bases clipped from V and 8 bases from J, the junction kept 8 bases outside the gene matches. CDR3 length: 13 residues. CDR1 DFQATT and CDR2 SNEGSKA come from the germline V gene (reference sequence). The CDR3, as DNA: TGCAGTGCTATCCCGCCGGGGAGGGACATTCAGTACTTC. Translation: CSAIPPGRDIQYF.

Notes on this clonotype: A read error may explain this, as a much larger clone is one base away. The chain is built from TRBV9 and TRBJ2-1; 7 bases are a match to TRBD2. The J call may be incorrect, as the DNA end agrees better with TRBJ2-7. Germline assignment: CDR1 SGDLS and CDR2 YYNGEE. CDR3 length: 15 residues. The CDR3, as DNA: TGTGCCAGCAGTCCTCAGGGTGGGGACTACAATGAGCAGTACTTC. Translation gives CASSPQGGDYNEQYF.

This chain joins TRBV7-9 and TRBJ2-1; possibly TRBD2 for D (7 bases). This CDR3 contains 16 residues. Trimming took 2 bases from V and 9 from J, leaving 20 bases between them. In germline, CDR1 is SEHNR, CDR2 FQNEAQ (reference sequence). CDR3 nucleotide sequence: TGTGCCAGCAGCTTATTAGATGGCGGGGGCCGGGGTGAGCAGTTCTTC. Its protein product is CASSLLDGGGRGEQFF. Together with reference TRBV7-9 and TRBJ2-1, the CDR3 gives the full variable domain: DTGVSQNPRHKITKRGQNVTFRCDPISEHNRLYWYRQTLGQGPEFLTYFQNEAQLEKSRLLSDRFSAERPKGSFSTLEIQRTEQGDSAMYLCASSLLDGGGRGEQFFGPGTRLTVL.

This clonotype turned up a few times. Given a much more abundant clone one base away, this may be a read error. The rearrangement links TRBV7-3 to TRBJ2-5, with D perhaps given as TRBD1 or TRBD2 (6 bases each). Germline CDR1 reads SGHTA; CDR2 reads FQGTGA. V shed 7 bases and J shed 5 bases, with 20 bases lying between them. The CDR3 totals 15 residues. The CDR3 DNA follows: TGTGCCAGCAACTCCAGGGGCACGGCGGGGGAGACCCAGTACTTC. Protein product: CASNSRGTAGETQYF.

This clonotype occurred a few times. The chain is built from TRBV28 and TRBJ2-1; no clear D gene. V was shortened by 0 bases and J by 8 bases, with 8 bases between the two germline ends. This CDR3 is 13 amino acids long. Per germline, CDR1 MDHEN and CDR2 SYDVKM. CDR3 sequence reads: CASSLWTTHEQFF. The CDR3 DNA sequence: TGTGCCAGCAGTTTATGGACGACCCATGAGCAGTTCTTC.

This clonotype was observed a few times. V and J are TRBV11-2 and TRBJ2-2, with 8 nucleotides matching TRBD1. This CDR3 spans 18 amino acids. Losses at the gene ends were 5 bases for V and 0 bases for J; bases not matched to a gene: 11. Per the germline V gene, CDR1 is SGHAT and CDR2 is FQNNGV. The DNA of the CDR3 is TGTGCCAGCAGCCCAGTGACAGGGGCCGGGGCGAACACCGGGGAGCTGTTTTTT. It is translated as CASSPVTGAGANTGELFF.